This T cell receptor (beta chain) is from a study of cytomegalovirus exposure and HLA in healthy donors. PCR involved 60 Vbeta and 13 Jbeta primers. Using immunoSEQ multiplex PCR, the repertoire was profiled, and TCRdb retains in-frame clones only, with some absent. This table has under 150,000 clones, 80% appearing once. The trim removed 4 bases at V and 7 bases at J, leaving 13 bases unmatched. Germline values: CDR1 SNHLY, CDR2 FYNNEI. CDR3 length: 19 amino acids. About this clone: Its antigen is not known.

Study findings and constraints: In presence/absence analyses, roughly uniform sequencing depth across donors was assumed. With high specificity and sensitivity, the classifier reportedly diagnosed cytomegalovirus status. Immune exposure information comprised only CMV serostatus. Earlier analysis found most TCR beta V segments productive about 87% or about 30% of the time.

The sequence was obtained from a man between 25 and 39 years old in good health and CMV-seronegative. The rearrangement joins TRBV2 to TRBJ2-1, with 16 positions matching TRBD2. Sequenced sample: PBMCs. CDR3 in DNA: TGTGCCAGCAGTGGCCCATTAGGGACTAGCGGGAGGGGCGGGAATGAGCAGTTCTTC. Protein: CASSGPLGTSGRGGNEQFF.